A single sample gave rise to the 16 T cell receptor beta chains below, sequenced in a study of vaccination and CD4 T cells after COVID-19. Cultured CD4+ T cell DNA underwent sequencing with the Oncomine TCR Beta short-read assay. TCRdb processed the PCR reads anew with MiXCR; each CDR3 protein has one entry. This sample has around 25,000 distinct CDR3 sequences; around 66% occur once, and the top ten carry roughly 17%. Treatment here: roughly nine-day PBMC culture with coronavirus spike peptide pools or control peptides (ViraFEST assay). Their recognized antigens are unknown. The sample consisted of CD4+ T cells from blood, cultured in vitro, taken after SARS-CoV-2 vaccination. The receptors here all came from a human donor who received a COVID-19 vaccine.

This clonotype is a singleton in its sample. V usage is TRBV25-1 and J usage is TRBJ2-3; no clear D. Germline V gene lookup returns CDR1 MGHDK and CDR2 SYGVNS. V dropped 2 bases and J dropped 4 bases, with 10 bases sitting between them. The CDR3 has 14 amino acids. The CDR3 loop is CASSERWAADTQYF. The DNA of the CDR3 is TGTGCCAGCAGTGAACGCTGGGCCGCAGATACGCAGTATTTT.

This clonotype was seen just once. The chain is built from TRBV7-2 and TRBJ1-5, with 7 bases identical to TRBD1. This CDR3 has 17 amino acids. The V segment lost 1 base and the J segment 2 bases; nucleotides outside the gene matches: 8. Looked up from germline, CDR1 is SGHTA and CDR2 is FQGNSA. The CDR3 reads CASSLDPGQRGNQPQHF. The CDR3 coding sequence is TGTGCCAGCAGCTTAGATCCGGGACAGCGAGGCAATCAGCCCCAGCATTTT.

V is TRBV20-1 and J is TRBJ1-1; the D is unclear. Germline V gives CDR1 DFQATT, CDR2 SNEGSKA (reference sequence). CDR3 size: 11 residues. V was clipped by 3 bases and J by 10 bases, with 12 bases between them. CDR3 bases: TGCAGTGCTAGGACCCGTGGCGGAGCTTTCTTT. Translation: CSARTRGGAFF.

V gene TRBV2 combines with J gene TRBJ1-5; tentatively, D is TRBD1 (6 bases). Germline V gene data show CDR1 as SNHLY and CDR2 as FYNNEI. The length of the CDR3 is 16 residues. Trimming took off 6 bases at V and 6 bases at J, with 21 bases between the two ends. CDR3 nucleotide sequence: TGTGCCAGCAGCCGACAGGCGAACCTCTTTGCTCAGCCCCAGCATTTT. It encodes CASSRQANLFAQPQHF.

The CDR3 region has the DNA TGCGCCAGCAGCTCCGCGGGGGGACCGGAAGATACGCAGTATTTT. Translation gives CASSSAGGPEDTQYF. J is TRBJ2-3 and V is TRBV5-1; 8 bases are a match to TRBD2. V lost 3 bases and J lost 5; bases outside the gene matches: 8. Germline CDR1 is SGHRS and CDR2 is YFSETQ. This CDR3 has 15 amino acids.

As DNA, the CDR3 is TGTGCCACCCACAGGGCAACTAATGAAAAACTGTTTTTT. Its translation: CATHRATNEKLFF. The chain carries TRBV19 and TRBJ1-4, with D possibly matching TRBD1 (6 bases). From germline, CDR1 is LNHDA and CDR2 SQIVND (reference sequence). With 10 bases removed from V and 0 bases from J, the gap between germline ends came to 9 bases. This CDR3 is 13 amino acids long.

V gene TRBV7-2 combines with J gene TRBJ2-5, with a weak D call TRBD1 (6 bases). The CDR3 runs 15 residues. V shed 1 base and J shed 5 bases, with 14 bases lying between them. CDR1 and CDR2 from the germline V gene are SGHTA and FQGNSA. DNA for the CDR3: TGTGCCAGCAGCTTAGGAGGGAACAGGGACGAGACCCAGTACTTC. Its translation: CASSLGGNRDETQYF.

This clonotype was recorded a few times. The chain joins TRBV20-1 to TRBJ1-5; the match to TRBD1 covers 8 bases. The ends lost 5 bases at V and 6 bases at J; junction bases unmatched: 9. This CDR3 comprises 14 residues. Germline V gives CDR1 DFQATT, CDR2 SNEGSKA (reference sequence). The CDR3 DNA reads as TGCAGTGCTCTAGACAGGGGCGGGAGTCAGCCCCAGCATTTT. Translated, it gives CSALDRGGSQPQHF.

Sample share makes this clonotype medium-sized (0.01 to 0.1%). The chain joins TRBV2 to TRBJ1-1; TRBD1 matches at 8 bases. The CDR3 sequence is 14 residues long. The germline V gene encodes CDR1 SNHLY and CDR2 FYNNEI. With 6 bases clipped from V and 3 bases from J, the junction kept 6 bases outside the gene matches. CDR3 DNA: TGTGCCAGCAGGTACAGGGGGGGAGACACTGAAGCTTTCTTT. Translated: CASRYRGGDTEAFF.

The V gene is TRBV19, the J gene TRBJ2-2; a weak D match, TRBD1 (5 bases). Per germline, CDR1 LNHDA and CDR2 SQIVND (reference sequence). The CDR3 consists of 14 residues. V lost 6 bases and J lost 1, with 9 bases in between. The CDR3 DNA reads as TGTGCCAGTAGCCCGGACAAGAACACCGGGGAGCTGTTTTTT. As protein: CASSPDKNTGELFF.

CDR3 bases: TGTGCCACCAGTGGCAGGGTCCAAGAGACCCAGTACTTC. Amino acid sequence: CATSGRVQETQYF. This chain joins TRBV24-1 and TRBJ2-5; perhaps TRBD1 as D (5 bases). Germline assignment: CDR1 KGHDR and CDR2 SFDVKD. This CDR3 is 13 amino acids long. V gave up 5 bases and J gave up 1 base, with 7 bases separating them.

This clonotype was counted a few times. The CDR3 region is CSASSGTAYEQYF. DNA for the CDR3: TGCAGTGCTAGCTCCGGGACCGCCTACGAGCAGTACTTC. The V call is TRBV20-1, the J call TRBJ2-7; D is tentatively TRBD1 or TRBD2 (5 bases each). The length of the CDR3 is 13 residues. The V gene lost 3 bases and the J gene lost 2 bases, with 11 bases spanning the gap. Per the germline V gene, CDR1 is DFQATT and CDR2 is SNEGSKA (reference sequence).

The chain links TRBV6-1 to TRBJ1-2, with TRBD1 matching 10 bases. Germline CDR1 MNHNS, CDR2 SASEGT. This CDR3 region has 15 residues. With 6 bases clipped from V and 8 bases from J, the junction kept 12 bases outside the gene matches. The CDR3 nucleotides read TGTGCCAGCAGCCGCCTCAGACAGGGGGCTGGGGGCTACACCTTC. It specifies CASSRLRQGAGGYTF.

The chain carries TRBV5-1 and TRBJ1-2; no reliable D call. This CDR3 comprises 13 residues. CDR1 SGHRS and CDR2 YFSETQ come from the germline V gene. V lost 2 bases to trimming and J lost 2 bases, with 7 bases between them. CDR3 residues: CASSFDTNYGYTF. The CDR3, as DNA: TGCGCCAGCAGCTTCGACACGAACTATGGCTACACCTTC.

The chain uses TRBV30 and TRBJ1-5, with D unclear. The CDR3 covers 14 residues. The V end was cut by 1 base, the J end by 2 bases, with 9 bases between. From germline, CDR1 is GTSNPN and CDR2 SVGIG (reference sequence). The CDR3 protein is CAWSAQEGNQPQHF. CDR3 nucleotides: TGTGCCTGGAGTGCGCAGGAAGGCAATCAGCCCCAGCATTTT.

CDR3 sequence reads: CASSKTSGGATDHRMTQYF. DNA for the CDR3: TGTGCCAGCAGCAAGACTAGCGGGGGGGCGACCGATCACCGAATGACCCAGTACTTC. The gene calls are TRBV21-1 and TRBJ2-5; the D call of TRBD2 is as the table states it, not checked on the DNA. TRBV21-1 is a pseudogene. The CDR3 consists of 19 residues.